At least ten counts were recorded for the clone carrying this TCR beta chain. Its antigen remains unknown. RNA transcripts yielded amplified TCR beta CDR3 regions. The TCR CDR3 was amplified in a first-round RT-PCR using the HTBI primer set. TCRdb independently ran MiXCR on the multiplex PCR reads; one entry per CDR3 protein. The sample holds about 210,000 distinct CDR3 sequences, roughly a sixth seen once. Germline CDR1 reads LGHDT; CDR2 reads YNNKEL (reference sequence). Trimming took off 1 base at V and 0 bases at J, with 16 bases between the two ends. This CDR3 region has 17 residues. This sample is part of a study of T cells in Graves' hyperthyroidism and ophthalmopathy. Hyperthyroidism patients were newly diagnosed, had disease duration under 2 months, and were aged 18 to 65 years. Each 10 ml fresh peripheral blood draw supplied the PBMCs. Broader study findings: Before onset, by a median of around 6.4 months, the model predicted ophthalmopathy. Stable hyperthyroidism was separated from ophthalmopathy by a model based on 13 V-J features.

The receptor comes from a man aged 50-60 years with Graves' hyperthyroidism. Input material: blood. V gene TRBV3-1 combines with J gene TRBJ2-7; D might be TRBD2 (5 bases). CDR3 region: CASSQVVGRGSSYEQYF. CDR3 DNA sequence: TGTGCCAGCAGCCAAGTTGTGGGTCGAGGGAGCTCCTACGAGCAGTACTTC.